This T cell receptor beta chain was captured by sequencing in a study of blood T cell repertoires in COVID-19. For the study at large: Italy, Spain and the United States were the sources of the convalescent and acute COVID-19 samples. Sample material is recorded as cDNA or gDNA derived from T cells, B-cell-depleted T cells, or PBMCs.

Generated by immunoSEQ multiplex PCR, the TCRdb table keeps only in-frame clones and is missing some. The sample consists of about 230,000 clones, 81% of them appearing once. Germline V CDR1 and CDR2: LGHDT, YNNKEL (reference sequence). Germline trimming cut 3 bases from V and 4 bases from J; bases unmatched to any gene: 4. This CDR3 contains 14 residues. The sequenced material came from peripheral blood. The chain combines TRBV3-1 (or the pseudogene TRBV3-2) with TRBJ1-2, with TRBD1 identical over 8 bases. This TCR was sampled from a woman older than 75 with acute or convalescent COVID-19. The CDR3 DNA reads TGTGCCAGCAGCCACACAGGGGGGGGCTATGGCTACACCTTC. Its protein is CASSHTGGGYGYTF.